This T cell receptor beta chain was identified in a study of T cell repertoires in cytomegalovirus infection. Turning to this clonotype: Antigen: not known.

TCRdb redid the calling of the reads with MiXCR, one entry per CDR3 protein. This sample has 300,000 to 400,000 distinct CDR3 sequences; around 29% occur once, and the top ten carry over 15%. The ends lost 4 bases at V and 2 bases at J; junction bases unmatched: 4. From germline, CDR1 is SGHVS and CDR2 FNYEAQ. The length of the CDR3 is 15 residues. This chain uses TRBV7-6 with TRBJ1-2, with 10 bases lining up with TRBD1. The source material was cultured PBMCs, sampled from culture after CMV antigen stimulation. The TCR sequence derives from a human donor in good health (CMV status not recorded). Some clones in this sample may be carry-over from other donors' samples. The CDR3 DNA reads TGTGCCAGCAGCTGGCCGGGACAGGGGAACTATGGCTACACCTTC. As protein: CASSWPGQGNYGYTF.